This T cell receptor beta chain was obtained from a study of cytomegalovirus exposure and HLA in healthy donors. Comments on this clone: Its antigen is undetermined.

Study-wide results and limits: Indistinguishable V segments such as TRBV6-2 and TRBV6-3 were excluded. Investigators reported 150 to 200 TCR beta chains as tied to cytomegalovirus. Available immune exposure information was restricted to CMV serostatus only.

The PCR contained 60 Vbeta and 13 Jbeta primers. Measured with immunoSEQ multiplex PCR; TCRdb has only the in-frame clones, and not every one. The sample records around 130,000 clones, over 70% being singletons. Germline CDR1 is ENHRY and CDR2 is SYGVKD. The CDR3 is 15 amino acids. Germline trimming cut 4 bases from V and 2 bases from J; bases unmatched to any gene: 8. The sequence came from a woman between 40 and 50 years old in good health and CMV-seronegative. The sample consisted of PBMCs. The chain combines TRBV10-3 with TRBJ2-7; 7 nucleotides agree with TRBD2. The DNA of the CDR3 is TGTGCCATCAGTGGGGGGGGGAGCCGGCCCTACGAGCAGTACTTC. Translated: CAISGGGSRPYEQYF.